This T cell receptor beta chain emerged from a study of T cell responses to AZD1222 COVID-19 vaccine. Findings of the study overall: Clonal diversity was possibly underestimated, and the donors were mostly white British, with more females. There were vaccine-associated CD4 TCRs across spike, dominant at 160-218 and 743-854.

V shed 0 bases and J shed 1 base, with 16 bases lying between them. The CDR3 runs 18 residues. Germline loops: CDR1 LGHDT, CDR2 YNNKEL (reference sequence). Worth noting for this clone: Its matching antigen is unknown.

Measured with immunoSEQ multiplex PCR; TCRdb has only the in-frame clones, and not every one. The data contain about 120,000 clones, approximately 90% of them singletons. The J gene is TRBJ2-1, the V gene TRBV3-1 (or the pseudogene TRBV3-2); D tentatively reads TRBD1 or TRBD2 (5 bases each). The sequencing used peripheral blood, collected 28 days after the second AZD1222 dose. The receptor was isolated from an adult who received the AZD1222 COVID-19 vaccine. CDR3 sequence: CASSQESVRDGSYNEQFF. CDR3 nucleotide sequence: TGTGCCAGCAGCCAAGAGAGTGTGAGGGACGGGTCCTACAATGAGCAGTTCTTC.